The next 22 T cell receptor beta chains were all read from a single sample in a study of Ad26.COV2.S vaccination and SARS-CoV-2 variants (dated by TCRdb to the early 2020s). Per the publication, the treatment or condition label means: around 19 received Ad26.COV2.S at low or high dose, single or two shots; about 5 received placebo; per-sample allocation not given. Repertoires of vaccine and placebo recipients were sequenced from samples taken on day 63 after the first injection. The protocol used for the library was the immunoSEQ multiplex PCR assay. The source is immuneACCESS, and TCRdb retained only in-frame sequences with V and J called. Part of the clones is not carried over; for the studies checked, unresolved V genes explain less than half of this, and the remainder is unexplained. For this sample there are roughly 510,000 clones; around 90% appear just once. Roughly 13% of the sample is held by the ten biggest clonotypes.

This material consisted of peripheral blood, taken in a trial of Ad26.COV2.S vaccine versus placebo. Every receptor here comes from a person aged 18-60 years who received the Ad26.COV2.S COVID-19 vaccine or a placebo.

The CDR3 DNA sequence: TGTGCCAGCAGCAGATTGCCCTCCCCAGGGGGTTGGTGCGAGCAGTACTTC. Encoded protein: CASSRLPSPGGWCEQYF. The chain recombines TRBV21-1 with TRBJ2-7; TRBD1, the table's D call, lacks a check against the DNA. TRBV21-1 is recorded as a pseudogene. CDR3 length equals 17 residues.

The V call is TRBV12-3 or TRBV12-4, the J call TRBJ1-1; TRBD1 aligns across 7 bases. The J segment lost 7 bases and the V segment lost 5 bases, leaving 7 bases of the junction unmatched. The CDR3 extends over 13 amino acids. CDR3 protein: CASSPRQGGEAFF. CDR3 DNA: TGTGCCAGCAGTCCCCGACAGGGCGGTGAAGCTTTCTTT.

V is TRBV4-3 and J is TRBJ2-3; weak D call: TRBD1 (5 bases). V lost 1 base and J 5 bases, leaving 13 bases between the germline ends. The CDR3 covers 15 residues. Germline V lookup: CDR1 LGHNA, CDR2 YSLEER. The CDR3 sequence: CASSQGRVGLDTQYF. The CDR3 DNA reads TGCGCCAGCAGCCAAGGCAGGGTCGGATTAGATACGCAGTATTTT.

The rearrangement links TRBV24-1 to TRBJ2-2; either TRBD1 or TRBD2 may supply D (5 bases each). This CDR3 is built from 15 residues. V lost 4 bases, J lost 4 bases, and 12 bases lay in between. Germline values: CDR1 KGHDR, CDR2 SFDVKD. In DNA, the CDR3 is TGTGCCACCAGTGACCGCTTGGGGGTCACCGGGGAGCTGTTTTTT. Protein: CATSDRLGVTGELFF.

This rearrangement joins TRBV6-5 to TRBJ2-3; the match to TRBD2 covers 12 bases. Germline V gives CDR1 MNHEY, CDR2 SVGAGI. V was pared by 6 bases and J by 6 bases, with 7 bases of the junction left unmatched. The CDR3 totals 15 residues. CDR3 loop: CASRQTGTSGDTQYF. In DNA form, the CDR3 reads TGTGCCAGCAGGCAAACCGGGACTAGCGGGGATACGCAGTATTTT.

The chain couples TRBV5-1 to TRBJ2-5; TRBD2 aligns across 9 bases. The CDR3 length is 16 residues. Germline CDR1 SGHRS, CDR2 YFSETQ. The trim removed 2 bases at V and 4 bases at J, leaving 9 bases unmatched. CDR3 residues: CASSFGAGGGGETQYF. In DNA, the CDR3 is TGCGCCAGCAGCTTCGGAGCGGGAGGTGGGGGAGAGACCCAGTACTTC.

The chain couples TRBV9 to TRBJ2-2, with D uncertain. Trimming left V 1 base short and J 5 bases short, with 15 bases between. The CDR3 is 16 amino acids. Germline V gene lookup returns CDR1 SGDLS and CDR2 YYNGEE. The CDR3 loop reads CASSVLPGDTTGELFF. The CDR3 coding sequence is TGTGCCAGCAGCGTACTGCCTGGGGATACGACCGGGGAGCTGTTTTTT.

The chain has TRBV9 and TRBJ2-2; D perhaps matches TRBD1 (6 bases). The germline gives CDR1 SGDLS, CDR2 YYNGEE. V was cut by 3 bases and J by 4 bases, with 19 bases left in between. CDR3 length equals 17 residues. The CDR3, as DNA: TGTGCCAGCAGCGACCCATCCAGGACAGCCACCACCGGGGAGCTGTTTTTT. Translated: CASSDPSRTATTGELFF.

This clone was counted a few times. Here the CDR3 reads CASSPNFNYGYTF. The CDR3 nucleotides read TGTGCCAGCAGCCCCAACTTTAACTATGGCTACACCTTC. V usage is TRBV9 and J usage is TRBJ1-2; D remains unclear. This CDR3 spans 13 amino acids. Germline CDR1 SGDLS, CDR2 YYNGEE. V lost 4 bases, J lost 1 base, and 8 bases lay in between.

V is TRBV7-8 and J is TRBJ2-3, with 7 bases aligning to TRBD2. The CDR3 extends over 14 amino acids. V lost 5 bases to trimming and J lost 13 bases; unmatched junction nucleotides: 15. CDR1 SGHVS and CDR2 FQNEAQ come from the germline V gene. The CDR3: CASSRISTSTIKYF. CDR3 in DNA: TGTGCCAGCAGCCGGATCTCGACTAGCACCATAAAGTATTTT.

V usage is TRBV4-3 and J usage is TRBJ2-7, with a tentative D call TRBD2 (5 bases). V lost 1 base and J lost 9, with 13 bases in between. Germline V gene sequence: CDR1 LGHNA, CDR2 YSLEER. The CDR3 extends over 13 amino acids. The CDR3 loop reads CASSQGLATAQYF. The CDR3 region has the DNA TGCGCCAGCAGCCAAGGGCTAGCAACAGCGCAGTACTTC.

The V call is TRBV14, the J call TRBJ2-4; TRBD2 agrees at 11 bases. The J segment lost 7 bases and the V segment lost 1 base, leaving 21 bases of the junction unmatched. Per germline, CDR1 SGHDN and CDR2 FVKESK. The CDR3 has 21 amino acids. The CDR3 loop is CASSQGRDSGRGAASGNIQYF. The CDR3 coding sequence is TGTGCCAGCAGCCAAGGCCGGGATAGCGGGAGGGGGGCAGCGAGCGGGAACATTCAGTACTTC.

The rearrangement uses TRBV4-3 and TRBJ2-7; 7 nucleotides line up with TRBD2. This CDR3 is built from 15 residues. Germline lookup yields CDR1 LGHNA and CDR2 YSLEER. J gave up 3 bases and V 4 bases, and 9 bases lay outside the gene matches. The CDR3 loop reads CASSPYSGAGYEQYF. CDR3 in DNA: TGCGCCAGCAGCCCCTACAGCGGGGCTGGCTACGAGCAGTACTTC.

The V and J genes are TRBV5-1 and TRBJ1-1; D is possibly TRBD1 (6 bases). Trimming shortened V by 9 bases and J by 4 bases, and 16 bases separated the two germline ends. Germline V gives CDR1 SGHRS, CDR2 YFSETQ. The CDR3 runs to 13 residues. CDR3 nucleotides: TGCGCCACCGGCAAAGGGGGGGGCACTGAAGCTTTCTTT. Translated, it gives CATGKGGGTEAFF. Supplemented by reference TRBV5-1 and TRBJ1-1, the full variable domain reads KAGVTQTPRYLIKTRGQQVTLSCSPISGHRSVSWYQQTPGQGLQFLFEYFSETQRNKGNFPGRFSGRQFSNSRSEMNVSTLELGDSALYLCATGKGGGTEAFFGQGTRLTVV.

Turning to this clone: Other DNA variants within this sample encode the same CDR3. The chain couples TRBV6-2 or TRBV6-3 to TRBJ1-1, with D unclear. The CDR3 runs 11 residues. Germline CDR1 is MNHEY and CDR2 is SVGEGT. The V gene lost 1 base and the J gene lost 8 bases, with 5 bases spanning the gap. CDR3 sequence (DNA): TGTGCCAGCAGTTACTTAGGGGAAGCTTTCTTT. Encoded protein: CASSYLGEAFF.

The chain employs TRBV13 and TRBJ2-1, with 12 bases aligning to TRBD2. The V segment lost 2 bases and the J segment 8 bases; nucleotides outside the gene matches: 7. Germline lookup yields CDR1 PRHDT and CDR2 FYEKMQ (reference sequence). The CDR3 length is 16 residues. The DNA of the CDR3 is TGTGCCAGCAGCTTAAGGCTAGCGGGAGGGGGCGATGAGCAGTTCTTC. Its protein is CASSLRLAGGGDEQFF.

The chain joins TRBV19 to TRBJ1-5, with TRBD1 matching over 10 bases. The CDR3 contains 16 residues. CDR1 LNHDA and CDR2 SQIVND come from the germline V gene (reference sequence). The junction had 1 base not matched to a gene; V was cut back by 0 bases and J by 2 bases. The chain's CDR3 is CASSIDGTGGNQPQHF. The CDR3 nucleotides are TGTGCCAGTAGTATAGACGGGACAGGGGGCAATCAGCCCCAGCATTTT.

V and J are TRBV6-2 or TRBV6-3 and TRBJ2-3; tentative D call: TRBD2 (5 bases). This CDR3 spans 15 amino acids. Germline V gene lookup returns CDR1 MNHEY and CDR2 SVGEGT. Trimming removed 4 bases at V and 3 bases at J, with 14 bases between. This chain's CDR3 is CASSSGPAATDTQYF. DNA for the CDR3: TGTGCCAGCAGTTCCGGTCCAGCGGCTACAGATACGCAGTATTTT.

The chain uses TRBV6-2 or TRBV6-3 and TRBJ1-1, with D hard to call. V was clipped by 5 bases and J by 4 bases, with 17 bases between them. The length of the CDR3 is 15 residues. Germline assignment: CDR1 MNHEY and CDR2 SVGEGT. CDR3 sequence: CASSAVRPASTEAFF. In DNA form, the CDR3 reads TGTGCCAGCAGTGCCGTTAGGCCGGCAAGCACTGAAGCTTTCTTT.

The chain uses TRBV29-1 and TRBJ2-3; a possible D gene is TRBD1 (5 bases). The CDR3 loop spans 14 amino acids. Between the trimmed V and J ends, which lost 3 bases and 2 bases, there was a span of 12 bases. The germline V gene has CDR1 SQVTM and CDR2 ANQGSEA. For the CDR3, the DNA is TGCAGCGTTGATAGGTCCAGGGACACAGATACGCAGTATTTT. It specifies CSVDRSRDTDTQYF.

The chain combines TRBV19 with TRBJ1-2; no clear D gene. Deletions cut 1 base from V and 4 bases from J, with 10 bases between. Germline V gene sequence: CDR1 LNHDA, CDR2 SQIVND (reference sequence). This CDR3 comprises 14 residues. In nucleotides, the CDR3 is TGTGCCAGTAGTATAGGGCAGGCTGGCTATGGCTACACCTTC. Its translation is CASSIGQAGYGYTF.

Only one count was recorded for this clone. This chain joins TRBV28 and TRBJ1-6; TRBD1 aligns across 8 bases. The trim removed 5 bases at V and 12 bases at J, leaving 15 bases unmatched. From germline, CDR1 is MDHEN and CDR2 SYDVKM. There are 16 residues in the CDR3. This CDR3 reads CASSPYVQGAMLPLHF. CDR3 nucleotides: TGTGCCAGCAGTCCTTATGTCCAGGGGGCGATGCTACCCCTCCACTTT.